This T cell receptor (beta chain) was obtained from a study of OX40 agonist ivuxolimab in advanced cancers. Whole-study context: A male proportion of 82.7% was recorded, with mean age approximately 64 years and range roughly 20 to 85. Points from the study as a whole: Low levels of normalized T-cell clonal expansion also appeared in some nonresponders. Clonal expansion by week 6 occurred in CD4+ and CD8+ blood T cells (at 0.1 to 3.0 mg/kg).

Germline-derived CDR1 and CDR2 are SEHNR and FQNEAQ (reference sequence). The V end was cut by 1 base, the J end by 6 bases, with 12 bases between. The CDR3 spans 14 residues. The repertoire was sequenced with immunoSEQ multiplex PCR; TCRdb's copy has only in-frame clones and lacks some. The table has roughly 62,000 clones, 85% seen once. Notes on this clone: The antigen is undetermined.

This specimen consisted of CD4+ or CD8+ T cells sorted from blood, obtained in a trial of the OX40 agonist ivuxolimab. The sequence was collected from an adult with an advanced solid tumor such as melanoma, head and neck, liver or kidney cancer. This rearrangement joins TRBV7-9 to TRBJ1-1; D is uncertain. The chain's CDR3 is CASSLGEGRAEAFF. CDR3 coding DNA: TGTGCCAGCAGCTTAGGAGAAGGAAGGGCTGAAGCTTTCTTT.